The 21 T cell receptor beta chains given below trace back to one sample, sequenced in a study of human T cells and chemical hapten exposure. The time point: healthy volunteer bleed at 2 weeks. Total RNA came from unfractionated whole blood. A single record per CDR3 protein comes from TCRdb applying MiXCR to the RACE reads. Here the sample spans more than 70,000 distinct CDR3 sequences, about 8.8% being singletons. The sample comprised whole blood. The receptors come from a female donor in good health. Some clones in this sample may be carry-over from other donors' samples.

V is TRBV20-1 and J is TRBJ2-5; D is possibly TRBD1 (6 bases). The CDR3 sequence is 14 residues long. Trimming pared 1 base from V and 1 base from J, leaving 10 bases between. Germline V CDR1 and CDR2: DFQATT, SNEGSKA (reference sequence). CDR3 residues: CSARVGQPQETQYF. The CDR3 DNA is TGCAGTGCTAGAGTTGGACAGCCCCAAGAGACCCAGTACTTC.

At least ten counts were recorded for this clonotype. The gene calls are TRBV28 and TRBJ1-5; D is ambiguous. Trimming cost V 6 bases and J 0 bases, with 3 bases left between them. The CDR3 is 12 amino acids. Germline CDR1 is MDHEN and CDR2 is SYDVKM. Here the CDR3 DNA reads TGTGCCAGCAGGACTAGCAATCAGCCCCAGCATTTT. Protein product: CASRTSNQPQHF.

This clonotype was seen ten or more times. The chain is built from TRBV7-2 and TRBJ2-1, with 11 bases lining up with TRBD2. Germline CDR1 SGHTA, CDR2 FQGNSA. V gave up 6 bases and J gave up 0 bases; unmatched junction bases: 4. This CDR3 has 16 residues. DNA of the CDR3: TGTGCCAGCAGGCCTACTAGCGGGAGCTCCTACAATGAGCAGTTCTTC. Translated, it gives CASRPTSGSSYNEQFF.

This clonotype was seen only a few times. The rearrangement uses TRBV7-9 and TRBJ2-5; D remains ambiguous. Per germline, CDR1 SEHNR and CDR2 FQNEAQ (reference sequence). Deletions cut 3 bases from V and 1 base from J, with 6 bases between. The CDR3 covers 13 residues. The chain's CDR3 is CASSFSAQETQYF. The CDR3 DNA reads as TGTGCCAGCAGCTTCAGTGCCCAAGAGACCCAGTACTTC.

This clonotype appeared a few times. The rearrangement joins TRBV20-1 to TRBJ2-1; 9 positions match TRBD2. There are 13 residues in the CDR3. V shed 4 bases, J shed 7 bases, and the junction held 5 bases outside the gene matches. Germline V CDR1 and CDR2: DFQATT, SNEGSKA (reference sequence). The CDR3 reads CSANSGRRNEQFF. Written as DNA, the CDR3 is TGCAGTGCTAATAGCGGGAGAAGGAATGAGCAGTTCTTC.

The chain couples TRBV29-1 to TRBJ2-7; a possible D gene is TRBD2 (6 bases). The CDR3 has 13 amino acids. V lost 2 bases to trimming and J lost 4 bases, with 12 bases between them. From germline, CDR1 is SQVTM and CDR2 ANQGSEA. CDR3 region: CSVERESGYEQYF. CDR3 DNA sequence: TGCAGCGTTGAACGGGAGTCAGGTTACGAGCAGTACTTC.

Comments on this clonotype: The final CDR3 position lacks the conserved phenylalanine or tryptophan, pointing to a likely read error. The chain joins TRBV4-1 to TRBJ2-3; 11 bases align to TRBD2. Germline V gene data show CDR1 as MGHRA and CDR2 as YSYEKL. The length of the CDR3 is 16 residues. The trim removed 3 bases at V and 5 bases at J, leaving 7 bases unmatched. In DNA form, the CDR3 reads TGCGCCAGCAGCCACCCACTAGCGGGAGCTAAAGATACGCAGTATTAT. This gives the protein CASSHPLAGAKDTQYY.

This chain uses TRBV7-6 with TRBJ2-5; 9 bases are shared with TRBD1. This CDR3 is built from 14 residues. CDR1 is SGHVS, CDR2 FNYEAQ, per germline. V lost 4 bases, J lost 5 bases, and 5 bases stayed unmatched. CDR3 in amino acids: CASSSGQGWETQYF. As DNA, the CDR3 is TGTGCCAGCAGCTCCGGACAGGGGTGGGAGACCCAGTACTTC.

This clonotype was seen ten or more times. The chain links TRBV29-1 to TRBJ2-5; 8 nucleotides align to TRBD1. The length of the CDR3 is 13 residues. The junction had 8 bases not matched to a gene; V was cut back by 6 bases and J by 5 bases. The V gene's germline CDR1 is SQVTM and CDR2 ANQGSEA. The CDR3 loop reads CSVNRGIGETQYF. The CDR3 nucleotides are TGCAGCGTGAACAGGGGGATAGGGGAGACCCAGTACTTC.

There are many counts of this clonotype. The CDR3 DNA sequence: TGTGCCAGCAGCTTATCCCTGCGGACTCTCCTTGAGACCCAGTACTTC. The encoded protein is CASSLSLRTLLETQYF. J is TRBJ2-5 and V is TRBV7-9, with TRBD2 as a possible D gene (5 bases). CDR3 size: 16 residues. V dropped 2 bases and J dropped 5 bases, with 18 bases sitting between them. Germline CDR1 reads SEHNR; CDR2 reads FQNEAQ (reference sequence).

J is TRBJ2-7 and V is TRBV2; TRBD1 matches at 9 bases. In germline, CDR1 is SNHLY, CDR2 FYNNEI. There are 13 residues in the CDR3. V was clipped by 8 bases and J by 4 bases; unmatched bases: 6. CDR3 loop: CASELGQGYEQYF. For the CDR3, the DNA is TGTGCCAGCGAGCTCGGACAGGGGTACGAGCAGTACTTC.

This clonotype was detected a few times. This rearrangement joins TRBV2 to TRBJ2-5; D unclear. CDR1 is SNHLY and CDR2 is FYNNEI in the germline V gene. This CDR3 contains 14 residues. Trimming pared 1 base from V and 4 bases from J, leaving 10 bases between. The CDR3 nucleotides read TGTGCCAGCAGTGAAGGGCGCAGACGAGAGACCCAGTACTTC. This encodes CASSEGRRRETQYF. The full variable domain, rest sourced from reference TRBV2 and TRBJ2-5, is EPEVTQTPSHQVTQMGQEVILRCVPISNHLYFYWYRQILGQKVEFLVSFYNNEISEKSEIFDDQFSVERPDGSNFTLKIRSTKLEDSAMYFCASSEGRRRETQYFGPGTRLLVL.

This clonotype was detected only a few times. This chain connects TRBV27 to TRBJ1-1; D not certain. Germline-derived CDR1 and CDR2 are MNHEY and SMNVEV (reference sequence). V was trimmed by 6 bases and J by 0 bases, leaving 11 bases between them. The CDR3 extends over 14 amino acids. The CDR3 region is CASSWRHMNTEAFF. In DNA form, the CDR3 reads TGTGCCAGCAGCTGGAGGCACATGAACACTGAAGCTTTCTTT.

The gene calls are TRBV10-3 and TRBJ1-4, with a weak D call TRBD1 (5 bases). Germline assignment: CDR1 ENHRY and CDR2 SYGVKD. The CDR3 has 15 residues. Trimming removed 10 bases at V and 7 bases at J, with 22 bases between. For the CDR3, the DNA is TGTGCCACCTCCCGGGGGAGGGGAGAGGTTGAAAAACTGTTTTTT. It yields the protein CATSRGRGEVEKLFF.

A few counts support this clonotype. The chain recombines TRBV11-2 with TRBJ2-1, with D possibly matching TRBD2 (5 bases). The V gene's germline CDR1 is SGHAT and CDR2 FQNNGV. V was shortened by 3 bases and J by 12 bases, with 9 bases between the two germline ends. This CDR3 comprises 11 residues. The CDR3 DNA follows: TGTGCCAGCAGCTTTCTAACTAGGCAGTTCTTC. This codes for CASSFLTRQFF.

The sample holds many counts of this clonotype. The J gene is TRBJ2-1, the V gene TRBV12-5; TRBD2 agrees at 11 bases. The CDR3 consists of 17 residues. The J segment lost 0 bases and the V segment lost 8 bases, leaving 9 bases of the junction unmatched. CDR1 is LGHNT, CDR2 FRNRAP, per germline. This chain's CDR3 is CASLPSGRPSSYNEQFF. The CDR3 region has the DNA TGTGCTAGTCTCCCTAGCGGGAGGCCGAGCTCCTACAATGAGCAGTTCTTC. Using reference TRBV12-5 and TRBJ2-1 for the parts outside the CDR3, the full variable domain is DARVTQTPRHKVTEMGQEVTMRCQPILGHNTVFWYRQTMMQGLELLAYFRNRAPLDDSGMPKDRFSAEMPDATLATLKIQPSEPRDSAVYFCASLPSGRPSSYNEQFFGPGTRLTVL.

For this clonotype: A much more abundant neighbour one base away suggests this may be a read error. The V gene is TRBV18, the J gene TRBJ2-5; 10 positions match TRBD2. Germline CDR1 KGHSH, CDR2 LQKENI. The CDR3 loop spans 15 amino acids. Germline trimming cut 6 bases from V and 5 bases from J; bases unmatched to any gene: 9. This CDR3 is CASSTGTSESETQYF. The CDR3 nucleotides are TGTGCCAGCTCTACCGGGACTAGCGAGAGTGAGACCCAGTACTTC.

The genes are TRBV29-1 and TRBJ2-1; D is unresolved. Trimming left V 3 bases short and J 3 bases short, with 6 bases between. Germline CDR1 reads SQVTM; CDR2 reads ANQGSEA. The CDR3 length is 12 residues. In nucleotides, the CDR3 is TGCAGCGTTGATACCGACTACAATGAGCAGTTCTTC. Translated, it gives CSVDTDYNEQFF.

This chain uses TRBV4-1 with TRBJ2-5, with a weak D call TRBD2 (7 bases). Germline loops: CDR1 MGHRA, CDR2 YSYEKL. Trimming took 4 bases from V and 3 from J, leaving 15 bases between them. The CDR3 extends over 15 amino acids. Here the CDR3 DNA reads TGCGCCAGCAGCCCCGCGGGGGCGGGGAAAGAGACCCAGTACTTC. Translated, it gives CASSPAGAGKETQYF.

The chain carries TRBV7-6 and TRBJ1-1; the D is unclear. Germline lookup yields CDR1 SGHVS and CDR2 FNYEAQ. V shed 5 bases and J shed 0 bases, with 13 bases lying between them. The CDR3 is 15 residues long. The CDR3 DNA sequence: TGTGCCAGCAGCCCGTCCCAGGTCATGAACACTGAAGCTTTCTTT. Protein product: CASSPSQVMNTEAFF.

In this sample, this clonotype turned up a few times. The chain is built from TRBV2 and TRBJ2-1, with D possibly being TRBD2 (6 bases). V dropped 6 bases and J dropped 1 base, with 13 bases sitting between them. The CDR3 is 15 amino acids. Germline V gene data show CDR1 as SNHLY and CDR2 as FYNNEI. The CDR3 DNA reads TGTGCCAGCAGCCACGGGAGTAGTTCCTACAATGAGCAGTTCTTC. It encodes CASSHGSSSYNEQFF.